The text below deals with one TCR beta chain. The antigen remains unidentified. These data originate in a study of vaccination and CD4 T cells after COVID-19. Study context: The convalescents included six males and four females, and among them two were Hispanic while seven were Caucasian.

Treatment: approximately nine-day PBMC culture with coronavirus spike peptide pools or control peptides (ViraFEST assay). With more than eight days of culture completed, CD4+ T cells were isolated by negative selection. The Oncomine TCR Beta short-read assay was what sequenced the DNA obtained from cultured CD4+ T cells. Each CDR3 protein gets one entry after TCRdb re-called the PCR reads with MiXCR. The sample lists 25,000 or so distinct CDR3 sequences, approximately 67% occurring once. Sequenced material: CD4+ T cells from blood, cultured in vitro, taken after SARS-CoV-2 vaccination. The receptor's source is a human donor who received a COVID-19 vaccine.

Written as DNA, the CDR3 is TGTGCCAGCAGCCCTAACCACGCAGGTTTAAATGAAAAACTGTTTTTT. This codes for CASSPNHAGLNEKLFF. This chain links TRBV7-3 with TRBJ1-4, with D unclear. CDR1 is SGHTA, CDR2 FQGTGA, per germline. The CDR3 consists of 16 residues. V dropped 5 bases and J dropped 5 bases, with 18 bases sitting between them.